Given below is one T cell receptor (beta chain) in context. Its specificity is unknown. Sequencing was performed with immunoSEQ multiplex PCR; in TCRdb, only in-frame clones are kept and a portion is missing. This table has more than 1,200,000 clones, approximately 98.5% appearing once. This specimen comes from a study of shared clonotypes between healthy human individuals. This CDR3 spans 18 amino acids. Germline-derived CDR1 and CDR2 are LGHNA and YSLEER. J was trimmed by 6 bases and V by 3 bases; bases with no gene match: 17. General study points: It was expected that sequencing depth would affect clonotype sharing among donors.

This clonotype was obtained from a man younger than 45 in good health. Sequencing was done on a sample of naive CD4+ T cells sorted from blood. Sample subset: CD45RA+ positively selected. The rearrangement uses TRBV4-3 and TRBJ1-1, with 9 bases aligning to TRBD1. Here the CDR3 reads CASSHKQGAEGLGAEAFF. In DNA form, the CDR3 reads TGCGCCAGCAGCCACAAACAGGGGGCGGAGGGACTGGGCGCTGAAGCTTTCTTT.